This TCR beta chain was captured by sequencing in a study of siplizumab effects on memory and regulatory T cells. Profiled with immunoSEQ multiplex PCR; TCRdb holds only in-frame clones, not every one. Found here are about 100,000 clones, about 92% of them singletons; the top ten hold around 0.77%. This clone was found once. Its antigen is undetermined. Study findings and constraints: Controls showed an average of about 27% Treg-derived mappable alloreactive CD4+ clones, while siplizumab showed 60% to 80%. It was not possible to assign a naive or memory phenotype to roughly 80-95% of proliferating CD4+ or CD8+ clones. Siplizumab significantly reduced alloreactive sequences traceable to unstimulated CD4+ memory cells.

The source is a human donor in good health. The source material was Tregs sorted from blood.

The CDR3 bases are TGTGCCAGCAGCTTAACCGGAGGGGAAGGAGGAGATACGCAGTATTTT. As protein: CASSLTGGEGGDTQYF. This sequence joins TRBV7-3 and TRBJ2-3, with D perhaps matching TRBD2 (6 bases). Germline CDR1 and CDR2: SGHTA and FQGTGA. CDR3 size: 16 residues. V was clipped by 0 bases and J by 5 bases, with 15 bases between them.